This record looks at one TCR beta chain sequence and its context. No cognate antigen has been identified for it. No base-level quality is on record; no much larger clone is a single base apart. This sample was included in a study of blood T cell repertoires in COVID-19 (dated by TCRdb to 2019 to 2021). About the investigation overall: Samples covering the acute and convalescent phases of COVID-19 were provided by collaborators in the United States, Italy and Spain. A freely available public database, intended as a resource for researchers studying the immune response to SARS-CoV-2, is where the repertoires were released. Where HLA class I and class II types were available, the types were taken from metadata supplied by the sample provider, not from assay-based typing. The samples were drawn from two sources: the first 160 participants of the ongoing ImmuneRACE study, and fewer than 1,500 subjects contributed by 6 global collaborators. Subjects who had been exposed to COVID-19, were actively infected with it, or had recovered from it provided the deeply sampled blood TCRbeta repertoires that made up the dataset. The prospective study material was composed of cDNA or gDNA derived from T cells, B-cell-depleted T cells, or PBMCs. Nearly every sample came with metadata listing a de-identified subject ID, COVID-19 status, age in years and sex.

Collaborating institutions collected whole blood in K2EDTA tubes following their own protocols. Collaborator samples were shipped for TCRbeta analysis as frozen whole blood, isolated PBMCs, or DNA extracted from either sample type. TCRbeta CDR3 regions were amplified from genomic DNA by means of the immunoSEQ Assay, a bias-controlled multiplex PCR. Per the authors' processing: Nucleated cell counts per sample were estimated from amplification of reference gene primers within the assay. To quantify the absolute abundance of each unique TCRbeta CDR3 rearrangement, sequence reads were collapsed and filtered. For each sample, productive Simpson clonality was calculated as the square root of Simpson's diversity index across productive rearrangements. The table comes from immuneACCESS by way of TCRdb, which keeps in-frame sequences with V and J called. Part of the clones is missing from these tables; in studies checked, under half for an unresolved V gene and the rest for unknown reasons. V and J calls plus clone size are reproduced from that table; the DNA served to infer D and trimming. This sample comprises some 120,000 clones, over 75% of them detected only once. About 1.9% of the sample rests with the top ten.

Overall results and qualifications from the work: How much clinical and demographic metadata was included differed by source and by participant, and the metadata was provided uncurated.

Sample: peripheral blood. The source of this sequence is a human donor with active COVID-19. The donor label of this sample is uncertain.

The CDR3 protein: CASSLASGIQETQYF. At the DNA level, the sequence is TGTGCCAGCAGCTTAGCGTCGGGAATACAAGAGACCCAGTACTTC. The V and J segments used are TRBV7-9 and TRBJ2-5; TRBD2 could be the D gene, as 5 bases match. A distance of 10 bases separates the germline ends of V and J, which lose 0 bases and 2 bases respectively. CDR1 and CDR2 are read off the germline V gene (reference sequence) as SEHNR and FQNEAQ. The CDR3 has 15 amino acids, counting the end cysteine and phenylalanine. The kept DNA is CDR3 alone, 45 bases in frame from the first base.